Included here is one TCR beta chain sequence, with context. These data come from a study of blood T cells in healthy people across ages. The CDR3 covers 17 residues. The ends lost 4 bases at V and 9 bases at J; junction bases unmatched: 15. The germline V gene has CDR1 SEHNR and CDR2 FQNEAQ (reference sequence). The authors ran a second PCR of about 6 to 12 cycles using a sample-barcoded 5' primer and a J-beta primer mix. TCRdb reanalysed the 5' RACE reads using MiXCR and keeps one entry per CDR3 protein. The data show about 830,000 distinct CDR3 sequences, with over 45% seen just once and about 20% held by the top ten.

The receptor was derived from a man aged 25-45 years in good health. The specimen sequenced was blood. V gene TRBV7-9 combines with J gene TRBJ1-6, with TRBD1 identical over 7 bases. The CDR3 DNA reads as TGTGCCAGCAGCTCGAGGACAGGCGGTTTGGGTAGTTCACCCCTCCACTTT. As protein: CASSSRTGGLGSSPLHF.